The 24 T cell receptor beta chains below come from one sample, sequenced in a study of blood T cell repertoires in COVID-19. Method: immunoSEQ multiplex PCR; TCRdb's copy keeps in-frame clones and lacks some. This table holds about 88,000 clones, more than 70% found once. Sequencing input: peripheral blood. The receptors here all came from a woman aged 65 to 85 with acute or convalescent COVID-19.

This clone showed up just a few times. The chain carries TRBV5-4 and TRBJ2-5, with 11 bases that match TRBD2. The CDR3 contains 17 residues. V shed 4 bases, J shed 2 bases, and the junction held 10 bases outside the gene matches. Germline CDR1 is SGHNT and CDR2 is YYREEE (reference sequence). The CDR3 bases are TGTGCCAGCAGCCGGCCTCCTAGCGGGGGGAAACAAGAGACCCAGTACTTC. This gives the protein CASSRPPSGGKQETQYF.

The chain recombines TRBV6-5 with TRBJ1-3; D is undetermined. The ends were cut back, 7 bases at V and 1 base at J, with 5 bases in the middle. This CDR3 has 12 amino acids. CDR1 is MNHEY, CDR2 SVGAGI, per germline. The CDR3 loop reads CASTRSGNTIYF. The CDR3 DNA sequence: TGTGCCAGCACTAGATCTGGAAACACCATATATTTT.

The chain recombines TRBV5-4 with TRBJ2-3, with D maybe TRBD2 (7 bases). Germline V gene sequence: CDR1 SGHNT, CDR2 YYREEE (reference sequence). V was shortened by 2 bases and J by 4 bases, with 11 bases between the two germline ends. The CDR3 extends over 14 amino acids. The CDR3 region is CASSLRGASDTQYF. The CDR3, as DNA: TGTGCCAGCAGCTTACGGGGGGCGTCAGATACGCAGTATTTT.

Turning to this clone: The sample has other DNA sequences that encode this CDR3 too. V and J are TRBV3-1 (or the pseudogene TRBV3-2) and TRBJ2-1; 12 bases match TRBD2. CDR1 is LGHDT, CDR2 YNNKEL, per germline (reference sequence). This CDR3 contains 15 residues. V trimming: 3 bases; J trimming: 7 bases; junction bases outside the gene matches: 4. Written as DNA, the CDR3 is TGTGCCAGCAGCCAGGCTAGCGGGGGGGCAAATGAGCAGTTCTTC. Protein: CASSQASGGANEQFF.

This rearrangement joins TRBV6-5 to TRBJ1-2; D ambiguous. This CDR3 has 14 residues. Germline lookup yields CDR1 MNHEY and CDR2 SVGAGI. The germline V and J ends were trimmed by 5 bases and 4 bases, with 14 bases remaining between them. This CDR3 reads CASSPTSGIYGYTF. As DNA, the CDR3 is TGTGCCAGCAGTCCAACCTCGGGGATCTATGGCTACACCTTC.

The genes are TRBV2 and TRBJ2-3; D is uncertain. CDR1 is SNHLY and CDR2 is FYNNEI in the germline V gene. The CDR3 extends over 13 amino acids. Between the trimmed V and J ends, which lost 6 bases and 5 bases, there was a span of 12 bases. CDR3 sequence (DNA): TGTGCCAGCAGGACTCCCCCGGGAGATACGCAGTATTTT. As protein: CASRTPPGDTQYF.

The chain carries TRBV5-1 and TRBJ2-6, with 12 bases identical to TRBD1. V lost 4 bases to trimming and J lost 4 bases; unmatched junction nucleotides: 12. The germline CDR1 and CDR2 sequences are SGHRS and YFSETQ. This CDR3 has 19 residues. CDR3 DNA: TGCGCCAGCAGCCCAAAATGGGACAGGGGGCTGAACGGGGCCAACGTCCTGACTTTC. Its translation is CASSPKWDRGLNGANVLTF. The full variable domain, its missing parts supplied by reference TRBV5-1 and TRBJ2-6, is KAGVTQTPRYLIKTRGQQVTLSCSPISGHRSVSWYQQTPGQGLQFLFEYFSETQRNKGNFPGRFSGRQFSNSRSEMNVSTLELGDSALYLCASSPKWDRGLNGANVLTFGAGSRLTVL.

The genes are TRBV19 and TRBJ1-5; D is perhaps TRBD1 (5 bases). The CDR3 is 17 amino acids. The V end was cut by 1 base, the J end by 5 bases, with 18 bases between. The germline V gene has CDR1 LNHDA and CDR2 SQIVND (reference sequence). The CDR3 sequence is CASSIGLWASGHQPQHF. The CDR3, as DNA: TGTGCCAGTAGTATAGGTTTATGGGCGTCAGGGCATCAGCCCCAGCATTTT.

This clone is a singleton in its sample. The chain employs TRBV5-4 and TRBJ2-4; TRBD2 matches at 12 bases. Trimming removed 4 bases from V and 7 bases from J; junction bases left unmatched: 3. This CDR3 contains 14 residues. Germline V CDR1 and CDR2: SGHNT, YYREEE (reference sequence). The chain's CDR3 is CASSPSGGDNIQYF. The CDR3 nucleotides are TGTGCCAGCAGCCCTAGCGGGGGGGATAACATTCAGTACTTC.

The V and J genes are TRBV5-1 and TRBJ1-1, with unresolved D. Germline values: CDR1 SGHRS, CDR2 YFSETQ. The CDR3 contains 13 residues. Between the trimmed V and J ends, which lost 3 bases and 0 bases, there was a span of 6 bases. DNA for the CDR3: TGCGCCAGCAGCTCCCAGGTGAACACTGAAGCTTTCTTT. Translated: CASSSQVNTEAFF.

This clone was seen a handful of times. Here the CDR3 reads CASSLGSTSGRNEQFF. CDR3 DNA: TGTGCCAGCAGCTTAGGTTCGACTAGCGGGAGGAATGAGCAGTTCTTC. The chain has TRBV11-3 and TRBJ2-1; 13 positions agree with TRBD2. The CDR3 is 16 residues long. The V gene end was trimmed by 1 base and the J gene end by 7 bases; junction bases not matched to a gene: 4. Germline CDR1 is SGHNT and CDR2 is YENEEA.

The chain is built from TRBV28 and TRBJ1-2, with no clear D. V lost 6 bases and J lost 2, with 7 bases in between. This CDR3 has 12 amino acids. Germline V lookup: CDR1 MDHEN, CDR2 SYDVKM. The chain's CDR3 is CASRGLNYGYTF. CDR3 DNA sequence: TGTGCCAGCAGGGGCTTGAACTATGGCTACACCTTC.

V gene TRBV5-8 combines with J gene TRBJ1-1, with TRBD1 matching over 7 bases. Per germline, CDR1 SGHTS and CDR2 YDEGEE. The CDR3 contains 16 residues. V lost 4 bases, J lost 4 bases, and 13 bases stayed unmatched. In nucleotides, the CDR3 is TGTGCCAGCAGCCTACTGACAGGGATGGCTCCCACTGAAGCTTTCTTT. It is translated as CASSLLTGMAPTEAFF.

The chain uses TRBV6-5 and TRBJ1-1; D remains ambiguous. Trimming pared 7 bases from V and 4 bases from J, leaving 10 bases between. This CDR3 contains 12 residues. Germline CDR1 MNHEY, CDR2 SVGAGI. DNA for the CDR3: TGTGCCAGCATTCACGTAGCCACTGAAGCTTTCTTT. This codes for CASIHVATEAFF.

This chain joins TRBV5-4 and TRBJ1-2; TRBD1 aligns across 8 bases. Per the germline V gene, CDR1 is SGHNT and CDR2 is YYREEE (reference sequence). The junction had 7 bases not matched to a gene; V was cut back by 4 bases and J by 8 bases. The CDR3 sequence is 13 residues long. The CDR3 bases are TGTGCCAGCAGCCTTAGGACAGGGAGAGGCTACACCTTC. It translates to CASSLRTGRGYTF.

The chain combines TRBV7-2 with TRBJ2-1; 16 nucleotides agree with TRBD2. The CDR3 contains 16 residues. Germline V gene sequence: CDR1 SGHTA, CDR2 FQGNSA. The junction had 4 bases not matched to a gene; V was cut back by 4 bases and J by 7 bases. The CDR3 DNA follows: TGTGCCAGCAGCTCTCGGGGACTAGCGGGAGGGAATGAGCAGTTCTTC. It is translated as CASSSRGLAGGNEQFF.

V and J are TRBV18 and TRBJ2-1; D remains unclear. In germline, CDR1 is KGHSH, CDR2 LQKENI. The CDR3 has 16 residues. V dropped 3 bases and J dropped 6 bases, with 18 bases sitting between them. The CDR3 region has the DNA TGTGCCAGCTCACCCCTGATCGACTCGTACCTCAATGAGCAGTTCTTC. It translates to CASSPLIDSYLNEQFF. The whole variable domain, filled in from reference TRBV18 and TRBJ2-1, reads NAGVMQNPRHLVRRRGQEARLRCSPMKGHSHVYWYRQLPEEGLKFMVYLQKENIIDESGMPKERFSAEFPKEGPSILRIQQVVRGDSAAYFCASSPLIDSYLNEQFFGPGTRLTVL.

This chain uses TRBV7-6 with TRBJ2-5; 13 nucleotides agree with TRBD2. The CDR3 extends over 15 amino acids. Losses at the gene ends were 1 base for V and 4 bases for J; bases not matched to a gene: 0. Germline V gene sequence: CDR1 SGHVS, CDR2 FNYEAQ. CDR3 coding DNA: TGTGCCAGCAGCTTAGGACTAGCGGGGGGAGAGACCCAGTACTTC. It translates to CASSLGLAGGETQYF. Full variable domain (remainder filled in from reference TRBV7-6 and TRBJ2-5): GAGVSQSPRYKVTKRGQDVALRCDPISGHVSLYWYRQALGQGPEFLTYFNYEAQQDKSGLPNDRFSAERPEGSISTLTIQRTEQRDSAMYRCASSLGLAGGETQYFGPGTRLLVL.

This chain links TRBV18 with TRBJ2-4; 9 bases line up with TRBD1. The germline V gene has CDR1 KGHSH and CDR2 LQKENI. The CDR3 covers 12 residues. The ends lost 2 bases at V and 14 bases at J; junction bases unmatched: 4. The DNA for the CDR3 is TGTGCCAGCTCACCAAACCGGGACAGGGAGTACTTC. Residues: CASSPNRDREYF.

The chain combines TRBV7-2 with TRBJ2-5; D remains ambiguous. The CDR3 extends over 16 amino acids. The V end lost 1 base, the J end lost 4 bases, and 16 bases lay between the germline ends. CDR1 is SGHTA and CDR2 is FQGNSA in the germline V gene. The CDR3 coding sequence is TGTGCCAGCAGCTTAGGGTTATCTACAGATCGAGAGACCCAGTACTTC. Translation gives CASSLGLSTDRETQYF.

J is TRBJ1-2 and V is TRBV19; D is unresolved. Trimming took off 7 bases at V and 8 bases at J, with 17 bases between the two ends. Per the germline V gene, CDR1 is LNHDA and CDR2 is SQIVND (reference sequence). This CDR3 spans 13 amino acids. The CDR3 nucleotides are TGTGCCAGTACGAACGGAGACCTAGAGGGCTACACCTTC. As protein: CASTNGDLEGYTF.

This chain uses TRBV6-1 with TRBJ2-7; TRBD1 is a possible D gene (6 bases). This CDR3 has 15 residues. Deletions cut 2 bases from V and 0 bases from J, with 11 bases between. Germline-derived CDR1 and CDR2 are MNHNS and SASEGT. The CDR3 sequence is CASSEKGGSSYEQYV. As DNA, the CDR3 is TGTGCCAGCAGTGAAAAAGGGGGAAGCTCCTACGAGCAGTACGTC.

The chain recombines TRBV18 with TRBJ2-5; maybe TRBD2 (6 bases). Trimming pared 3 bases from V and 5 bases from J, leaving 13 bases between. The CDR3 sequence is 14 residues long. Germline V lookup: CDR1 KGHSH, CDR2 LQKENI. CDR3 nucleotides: TGTGCCAGCTCACCGCGGGGACCCGGGGAGACCCAGTACTTC. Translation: CASSPRGPGETQYF.

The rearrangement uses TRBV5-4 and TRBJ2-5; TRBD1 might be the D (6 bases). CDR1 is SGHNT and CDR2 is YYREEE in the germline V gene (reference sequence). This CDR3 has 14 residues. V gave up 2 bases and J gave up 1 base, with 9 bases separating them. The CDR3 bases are TGTGCCAGCAGCTTTGGACAGATCCAAGAGACCCAGTACTTC. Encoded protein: CASSFGQIQETQYF.